These T cell receptor beta chains were read from a single sample in a study of CD8+ T cells in alopecia areata. Produced via immunoSEQ multiplex PCR; TCRdb's table is partial and in-frame only. This sample has 100,000 to 130,000 clones, with 84% found just once. This specimen was CD8+ T cells sorted from blood, taken at week 24, from a patient treated with tofacitinib. Source of these receptors: a human donor with alopecia areata. Each CDR3 is given with its conserved first and last residue. Expanded clones get a size class; other rows say once, few or many, or leave the size out.

clone_size,cdr3_length,v_call,j_call,cdr3_aa
NA,15,TRBV6-5,TRBJ2-1,CASSYGSGNYNEQFF
NA,12,TRBV7-9,TRBJ2-1,CASSLGANEQFF
NA,13,TRBV29-1,TRBJ2-3,CSVRRGATDTQYF
NA,16,TRBV19,TRBJ2-3,CASSDRWGSGTDTQYF
NA,16,TRBV7-9,TRBJ2-2,CASSLGAGLNTGELFF
few,14,TRBV27,TRBJ1-1,CASSKRGIDTEAFF
NA,16,TRBV21-1,TRBJ1-1,CASSNYQGRGDTEAFF
NA,15,TRBV4-2,TRBJ2-7,CASSQDRGGPYEQYF
NA,13,TRBV19,TRBJ2-7,CASSIEDSYEQYF
few,14,TRBV5-8,TRBJ2-2,CASSSTYNTGELFF
NA,14,TRBV27,TRBJ2-7,CASSFLRGGGEQYF
NA,15,TRBV15,TRBJ2-5,CATSRDEAGWETQYF
NA,14,TRBV29-1,TRBJ1-2,CSAGETGDNYGYTF
once,14,TRBV7-6,NA,CASSLDRSSYEQYF
once,15,TRBV7-6,TRBJ2-7,CASSPLAGGNYEQYF
NA,14,TRBV10-3,TRBJ2-1,CAITTGTGDNEQFF
few,13,TRBV6-5,TRBJ1-2,CASSYSSHWGYTF
many,16,TRBV19,TRBJ2-3,CASSISSGGSTDTQYF
once,14,TRBV4-1,TRBJ1-6,CASSQWTGESPLHF
NA,14,TRBV4-3,TRBJ2-1,CASSQDIGYNEQFF
once,11,TRBV2,TRBJ2-7,CASSVSYEQYF
NA,16,TRBV7-8,TRBJ2-7,CASSLRDRRQTYEQYF
NA,15,TRBV4-3,TRBJ2-5,CASSQNDRGGETQYF
NA,13,TRBV30,TRBJ2-7,CAWTWTASYEQYF
NA,14,TRBV7-9,TRBJ2-3,CASSLQGGMDTQYF
NA,14,TRBV6-5,TRBJ1-2,CASNRQGGSYGYTF
NA,12,TRBV27,TRBJ2-7,CASSTQGYEQYF
NA,18,TRBV4-3,TRBJ2-7,CASSHHRTSGEPSYEQYF
NA,18,TRBV7-7,TRBJ2-7,CASSLEKEGGDLSYEQYF
NA,13,TRBV7-2,TRBJ2-7,CASSLGTGYEQYF
few,17,TRBV25-1,TRBJ2-1,CASSESLRLAGGDEQFF
NA,14,TRBV12-5,TRBJ1-1,CASGSPGTAERAFF
NA,16,TRBV7-9,TRBJ1-3,CASSDLSGNPGNTIYF
NA,11,TRBV21-1,TRBJ2-7,CASPGSHEQYF
few,13,TRBV10-3,TRBJ2-7,CAISGDSSYEQYF
NA,16,TRBV4-2,NA,CASSQETAGFSYEQYF
NA,13,TRBV14,TRBJ2-7,CASSQENPLEQYF
NA,14,TRBV29-1,TRBJ2-7,CSVVSPDRAYEQYF
NA,14,TRBV30,TRBJ1-1,CAWRQGTGNTEAFF
NA,13,TRBV7-9,TRBJ2-7,CASSGSGAREQYF
NA,13,TRBV6-5,TRBJ2-2,CASRRQATGELFF
NA,14,TRBV27,TRBJ1-5,CASSPEGSNQPQHF
NA,8,TRBV5-6,TRBJ2-1,CASSGEFF
NA,14,TRBV10-2,TRBJ2-1,CASSVWRGYNEQFF
NA,13,TRBV5-6,TRBJ2-2,CASSLGGAGELSF
NA,14,TRBV12-5,TRBJ2-3,CASGMPGRPDTQYF
NA,13,TRBV11-2,TRBJ2-7,CASSLGVSYEQYF